What follows are 32 T cell receptor beta chains derived from one specimen sequenced in a study of blood T cells in healthy people across ages (dated by TCRdb to the mid-2010s). Library preparation used 5' RACE. Sequenced using an Illumina HiSeq 2500. A second about 6 to 11 cycle PCR used a sample-barcoded 5' primer and a J-beta primer mix. TCRdb took the public reads, trimmed them with fastp at Q25, ran MiXCR for clone calling and kept in-frame beta chains. Rows merge per CDR3 protein into single entries with the most common DNA and genes. Within this sample are just over 1 million distinct CDR3 sequences, with more than 40% of them counted one time only. The ten largest clones capture around 18% of the sample. Sequencing input: blood. These receptors came from a woman aged 55-75 years in good health.

The V call is TRBV7-9, the J call TRBJ1-1; tentative D call: TRBD1 (6 bases). The germline V and J ends were trimmed by 5 bases and 6 bases, with 10 bases remaining between them. The CDR3 loop spans 12 amino acids. Germline CDR1 and CDR2: SEHNR and FQNEAQ (reference sequence). Here the CDR3 reads CASSPDSAEAFF. The DNA for the CDR3 is TGTGCCAGCAGCCCGGACAGCGCTGAAGCTTTCTTT.

This clonotype appeared a few times. The chain links TRBV2 to TRBJ2-7, with TRBD2 matching 11 bases. The tail of the sequence fits TRBJ2-5 better, so the J call may be wrong. CDR3 size: 14 residues. Germline CDR1 and CDR2: SNHLY and FYNNEI. CDR3 sequence (DNA): TGTGCCAGCAATAGCGGGAGGGCTGGAGAGACCCAGTACTTC. Protein product: CASNSGRAGETQYF.

As for this clonotype: This may stem from a read error, because a much larger clone lies one nucleotide away. The chain has TRBV20-1 and TRBJ2-1, with D unresolved. The J call may be in error: the DNA end matches TRBJ2-7 better. Germline CDR1 DFQATT, CDR2 SNEGSKA (reference sequence). The CDR3 contains 14 residues. The CDR3 nucleotides read TGCAGTGCAGTACCCGCGGCGTTCCAAAATGAGCAGTACTTC. Amino acid sequence: CSAVPAAFQNEQYF.

The V gene is TRBV3-1, the J gene TRBJ1-2; D is ambiguous. Looked up from germline, CDR1 is LGHDT and CDR2 is YNNKEL (reference sequence). CDR3 size: 14 residues. V was shortened by 1 base and J by 8 bases, with 14 bases between the two germline ends. CDR3 DNA sequence: TGTGCCAGCAGCCAAGCTTCCAGGAGAGGAGGCTACACCTTC. This translates into CASSQASRRGGYTF.

This clonotype showed up just a few times. V usage is TRBV24-1 and J usage is TRBJ2-1; 10 nucleotides line up with TRBD1. The CDR3 spans 16 residues. Per the germline V gene, CDR1 is KGHDR and CDR2 is SFDVKD. After removal of 3 bases from V and 3 bases from J, the junction contained 4 bases not matched to a gene. The CDR3 nucleotides are TGTGCCACCAGTGATAGGGGGGACAGGGGCTACAATGAGCAGTTCTTC. It translates to CATSDRGDRGYNEQFF.

This clonotype was seen a handful of times. The V call is TRBV9, the J call TRBJ2-4; 9 bases match TRBD2. The J call may not be correct, given that the DNA end is closer to TRBJ2-5. Germline lookup yields CDR1 SGDLS and CDR2 YYNGEE. This CDR3 comprises 14 residues. CDR3 protein: CASSVSGSGETQYF. As DNA, the CDR3 is TGTGCCAGCAGCGTTAGCGGGAGCGGGGAGACCCAGTACTTC.

This clonotype was counted ten times or more. The CDR3 coding sequence is TGTGCCAGCAGCATAAATGAGCAGTTCTTC. This sequence encodes CASSINEQFF. V and J are TRBV7-9 and TRBJ2-1, with D unresolved. This CDR3 contains 10 residues. Looked up from germline, CDR1 is SEHNR and CDR2 is FQNEAQ (reference sequence). Trimming stripped 5 bases from V and 7 bases from J, with 3 bases between.

The CDR3 protein is CSATTPLAGGPDTQYF. CDR3 in DNA: TGCAGTGCAACAACCCCTTTAGCGGGAGGCCCCGATACGCAGTATTTT. The V gene is TRBV20-1, the J gene TRBJ2-3; 10 bases map to TRBD2. The germline CDR1 and CDR2 sequences are DFQATT and SNEGSKA (reference sequence). The CDR3 extends over 16 amino acids. V lost 6 bases and J lost 6; bases outside the gene matches: 15.

In its sample, this clonotype was seen a few times. V usage is TRBV5-1 and J usage is TRBJ2-7, with 10 nucleotides matching TRBD2. The CDR3 runs 15 residues. Germline values: CDR1 SGHRS, CDR2 YFSETQ. Losses at the gene ends were 2 bases for V and 2 bases for J; bases not matched to a gene: 4. CDR3 in DNA: TGCGCCAGCAGCTTAATAGCGGGGGGAACCTACGAGCAGTACTTC. Translated: CASSLIAGGTYEQYF.

The genes are TRBV2 and TRBJ2-1; D unresolved. There are 14 residues in the CDR3. From germline, CDR1 is SNHLY and CDR2 FYNNEI. V shed 7 bases and J shed 2 bases, with 12 bases lying between them. In DNA, the CDR3 is TGTGCCAGCAAAGCCACCTTTGCCTACAATGAGCAGTTCTTC. Protein: CASKATFAYNEQFF.

The rearrangement links TRBV7-6 to TRBJ2-7; the D is unclear. Per germline, CDR1 SGHVS and CDR2 FNYEAQ. Trimming pared 5 bases from V and 7 bases from J, leaving 21 bases between. The CDR3 is 15 residues long. The CDR3 reads CASSPTIGLSGEQYF. The DNA of the CDR3 is TGTGCCAGCAGCCCAACTATAGGCCTGTCCGGAGAGCAGTACTTC.

The chain carries TRBV29-1 and TRBJ2-1; tentatively, D is TRBD1 or TRBD2 (5 bases each). This CDR3 region has 16 residues. Germline V gene lookup returns CDR1 SQVTM and CDR2 ANQGSEA. Trimming stripped 5 bases from V and 8 bases from J, with 25 bases between. The DNA for the CDR3 is TGCAGCGTTTTTCCGGGGCAGCTGGGTAGAGGCGATGAGCAGTTCTTC. This encodes CSVFPGQLGRGDEQFF.

The chain recombines TRBV9 with TRBJ2-7; TRBD2 is a possible D gene (5 bases). Germline V CDR1 and CDR2: SGDLS, YYNGEE. The CDR3 length is 14 residues. V shed 0 bases and J shed 5 bases, with 12 bases lying between them. The CDR3 sequence: CASSVASPGDEQYF. CDR3 sequence (DNA): TGTGCCAGCAGCGTAGCTTCCCCCGGGGACGAGCAGTACTTC.

This clonotype occurred a few times. This chain joins TRBV12-5 and TRBJ2-1, with a tentative D call TRBD1 (5 bases). The CDR3 loop spans 16 amino acids. With 0 bases removed from V and 3 bases from J, the gap between germline ends came to 12 bases. Looked up from germline, CDR1 is LGHNT and CDR2 is FRNRAP. CDR3 DNA: TGTGCTAGTGGTTTGGTTTTCACAGGTAGCTACAATGAGCAGTTCTTC. Encoded protein: CASGLVFTGSYNEQFF.

The V gene is TRBV6-5, the J gene TRBJ2-5; TRBD1 matches at 10 bases. The V and J ends lost 5 bases and 11 bases, in that order; junction bases with no gene match: 14. Germline CDR1 is MNHEY and CDR2 is SVGAGI. The CDR3 is 15 amino acids. The CDR3 DNA sequence: TGTGCCAGCAGTCGTACCCGACAGGGGGCCAATGAGCAGTACTTC. It encodes CASSRTRQGANEQYF.

The chain carries TRBV6-6 and TRBJ2-7; D gene uncertain. This CDR3 region has 11 residues. Germline lookup yields CDR1 MNHNY and CDR2 SVGAGI (reference sequence). V shed 8 bases and J shed 7 bases, with 12 bases lying between them. CDR3 sequence: CASRTASEQYF. The CDR3 nucleotides are TGTGCCAGCCGCACCGCGTCTGAGCAGTACTTC.

The J gene is TRBJ2-5, the V gene TRBV20-1, with D tentatively TRBD2 (6 bases). Germline-derived CDR1 and CDR2 are DFQATT and SNEGSKA (reference sequence). The CDR3 length is 15 residues. V was cut by 2 bases and J by 1 base, with 14 bases left in between. The CDR3 is CSARTGGQRQETQYF. CDR3 DNA sequence: TGCAGTGCTAGAACCGGAGGGCAGCGCCAAGAGACCCAGTACTTC.

This clonotype was detected a few times. The chain has TRBV27 and TRBJ2-3; maybe TRBD2 (5 bases). The CDR3 runs to 13 residues. With 2 bases removed from V and 6 bases from J, the gap between germline ends came to 9 bases. Germline CDR1 MNHEY, CDR2 SMNVEV (reference sequence). For the CDR3, the DNA is TGTGCCAGCAGTTTAAGGGAGTGGGATACGCAGTATTTT. This translates into CASSLREWDTQYF.

The V gene is TRBV12-3 or TRBV12-4, the J gene TRBJ1-2; D is possibly TRBD1 (6 bases). V lost 2 bases, J lost 7 bases, and 17 bases lay in between. This CDR3 is 15 amino acids long. The CDR3: CASSLLAGEAVGYTF. Written as DNA, the CDR3 is TGTGCCAGCAGTTTATTGGCAGGGGAGGCGGTTGGCTACACCTTC.

J is TRBJ1-3 and V is TRBV2; the match to TRBD1 covers 7 bases. Germline V lookup: CDR1 SNHLY, CDR2 FYNNEI. This CDR3 has 14 amino acids. The V gene end was trimmed by 11 bases and the J gene end by 0 bases; junction bases not matched to a gene: 7. The CDR3 coding sequence is TGTGCCGTCACAGGGGCCAGCTCTGGAAACACCATATATTTT. This translates into CAVTGASSGNTIYF.

This chain connects TRBV18 to TRBJ2-3, with D unclear. Germline-derived CDR1 and CDR2 are KGHSH and LQKENI. V was cut by 1 base and J by 5 bases, with 16 bases left in between. The CDR3 is 16 amino acids. The CDR3 loop reads CASSPLGLGSGDTQYF. In DNA, the CDR3 is TGTGCCAGCTCACCACTTGGCCTCGGTAGTGGAGATACGCAGTATTTT.

The chain has TRBV28 and TRBJ2-7; a weak D match, TRBD2 (7 bases). Near its end, the DNA agrees better with TRBJ2-5, so the J call may be wrong. Per germline, CDR1 MDHEN and CDR2 SYDVKM. This CDR3 comprises 14 residues. CDR3 nucleotide sequence: TGTGCCGGCACCATTGGGGGGGGCCTAGAGACCCAGTACTTC. Amino acid sequence: CAGTIGGGLETQYF.

The chain is built from TRBV2 and TRBJ2-4; 9 bases fit TRBD1. The CDR3 loop spans 16 amino acids. Germline CDR1 SNHLY, CDR2 FYNNEI. J was trimmed by 2 bases and V by 5 bases; bases with no gene match: 7. The CDR3 sequence is CASSLQGAVTKNIQYF. The CDR3 coding sequence is TGTGCCAGCAGTTTACAGGGGGCCGTCACCAAAAACATTCAGTACTTC.

With respect to this clonotype: A read error may explain this, as a much larger clone is one base away. The V and J genes are TRBV29-1 and TRBJ2-7; 10 nucleotides line up with TRBD2. The CDR3 length is 15 residues. V dropped 7 bases and J dropped 0; count of bases not matched to a gene: 9. In germline, CDR1 is SQVTM, CDR2 ANQGSEA. CDR3 coding DNA: TGCAGCGCTGATTTTGGGACTAGCGTCTCCTACGAGCAGTACTTC. Its translation is CSADFGTSVSYEQYF.

J is TRBJ1-5 and V is TRBV4-1, with TRBD1 as a possible D gene (5 bases). V lost 1 base, J lost 1 base, and 8 bases lay in between. Germline values: CDR1 MGHRA, CDR2 YSYEKL. The CDR3 runs to 15 residues. Written as DNA, the CDR3 is TGCGCCAGCAGCCAAGTACAGGCGAGCAATCAGCCCCAGCATTTT. Its protein product is CASSQVQASNQPQHF.

This clonotype was detected only once. The rearrangement links TRBV12-5 to TRBJ2-1; 9 bases map to TRBD2. This CDR3 comprises 14 residues. Germline V lookup: CDR1 LGHNT, CDR2 FRNRAP. J was trimmed by 3 bases and V by 8 bases; bases with no gene match: 5. The CDR3 loop is CASLPSGDYNEQFF. As DNA, the CDR3 is TGTGCTAGTCTACCTAGCGGGGACTACAATGAGCAGTTCTTC.

V and J are TRBV10-2 and TRBJ2-1; 8 bases fit TRBD2. The V and J ends lost 3 bases and 5 bases, in that order; junction bases with no gene match: 9. The CDR3 contains 16 residues. Germline lookup yields CDR1 WSHSY and CDR2 SAAADI. For the CDR3, the DNA is TGCGCCAGCAGTGACCGGACTAGCACTCACGACAATGAGCAGTTCTTC. Translation: CASSDRTSTHDNEQFF.

Comment on this clonotype: A much larger clonotype is one base distant, so this may be a read error. This chain links TRBV6-5 with TRBJ2-1, with 10 bases that match TRBD1. The J segment lost 13 bases and the V segment lost 0 bases, leaving 12 bases of the junction unmatched. The germline CDR1 and CDR2 sequences are MNHEY and SVGAGI. The length of the CDR3 is 16 residues. The CDR3 sequence: CASSYSRQGAYETQFF. CDR3 DNA: TGTGCCAGCAGTTACTCGAGACAGGGGGCTTACGAGACCCAGTTCTTC.

This clonotype has only a few counts. The V and J genes are TRBV7-7 and TRBJ2-6, with 15 bases matching TRBD2. The germline CDR1 and CDR2 sequences are SSHAT and FNYEAQ (reference sequence). Trimming removed 10 bases from V and 0 bases from J; junction bases left unmatched: 13. The CDR3 is made up of 20 amino acids. The CDR3 nucleotides are TGTGCCACGGACAACTATGGACTAGCGGGAGGGAGCTCTGGGGCCAACGTCCTGACTTTC. This translates into CATDNYGLAGGSSGANVLTF.

Only a few counts were recorded for this clonotype. The chain combines TRBV7-6 with TRBJ1-1; D remains ambiguous. From germline, CDR1 is SGHVS and CDR2 FNYEAQ. The CDR3 consists of 13 residues. V was trimmed by 5 bases and J by 0 bases, leaving 7 bases between them. The CDR3 coding sequence is TGTGCCAGCAGCCGGCAGGTGAACACTGAAGCTTTCTTT. It translates to CASSRQVNTEAFF. The full variable domain, completed using reference TRBV7-6 and TRBJ1-1, is GAGVSQSPRYKVTKRGQDVALRCDPISGHVSLYWYRQALGQGPEFLTYFNYEAQQDKSGLPNDRFSAERPEGSISTLTIQRTEQRDSAMYRCASSRQVNTEAFFGQGTRLTVV.

The chain combines TRBV29-1 with TRBJ2-5, with 12 bases matching TRBD1. There are 13 residues in the CDR3. The trim removed 5 bases at V and 11 bases at J, leaving 9 bases unmatched. From germline, CDR1 is SQVTM and CDR2 ANQGSEA. The DNA for the CDR3 is TGCAGCGTTCCGGGACAGGGGGCCAATGAGCAGTACTTC. This encodes CSVPGQGANEQYF.

With respect to this clonotype: This may be a read error, as it is one base from a much larger clone. The CDR3 DNA follows: TGTGTCAGCAGACTCCAGACAGGGGGGAATTATGGCTACACCTTC. Its protein is CVSRLQTGGNYGYTF. The chain employs TRBV6-5 and TRBJ1-2; 9 bases are shared with TRBD1. Germline V gene data show CDR1 as MNHEY and CDR2 as SVGAGI. This CDR3 contains 15 residues.